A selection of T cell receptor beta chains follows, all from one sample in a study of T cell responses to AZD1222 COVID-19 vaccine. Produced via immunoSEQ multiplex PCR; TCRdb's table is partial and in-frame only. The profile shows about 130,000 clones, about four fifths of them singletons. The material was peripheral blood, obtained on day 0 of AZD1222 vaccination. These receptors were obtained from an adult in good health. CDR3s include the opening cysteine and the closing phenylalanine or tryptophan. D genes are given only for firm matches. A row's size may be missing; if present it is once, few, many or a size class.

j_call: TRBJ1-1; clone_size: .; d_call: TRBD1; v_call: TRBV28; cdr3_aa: CASGGQGNTEAFF; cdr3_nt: TGTGCCAGCGGTGGACAGGGGAACACTGAAGCTTTCTTT
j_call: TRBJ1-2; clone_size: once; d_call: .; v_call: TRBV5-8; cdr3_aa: CASSLAIRSDYGYTF; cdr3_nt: TGTGCCAGCAGCTTGGCCATTCGGTCGGACTATGGCTACACCTTC
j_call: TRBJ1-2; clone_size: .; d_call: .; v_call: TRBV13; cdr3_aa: CASSLGTFYGYTF; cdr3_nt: TGTGCCAGCAGCTTAGGCACTTTCTATGGCTACACCTTC
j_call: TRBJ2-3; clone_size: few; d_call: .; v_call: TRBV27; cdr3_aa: CASSFWVGDTQYF; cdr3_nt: TGTGCCAGCAGTTTTTGGGTTGGAGATACGCAGTATTTT
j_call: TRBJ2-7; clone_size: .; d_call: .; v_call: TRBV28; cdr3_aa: CASSPTGRSYEQYF; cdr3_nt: TGTGCCAGCAGTCCGACAGGACGCTCCTACGAGCAGTACTTC
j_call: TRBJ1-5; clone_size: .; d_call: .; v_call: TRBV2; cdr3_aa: CASSDRGISNQPQHF; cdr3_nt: TGTGCCAGCAGTGACAGGGGAATTAGCAATCAGCCCCAGCATTTT
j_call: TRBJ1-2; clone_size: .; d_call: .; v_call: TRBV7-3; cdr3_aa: CASSLGRGGDYGYTF; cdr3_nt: TGTGCCAGCAGCTTGGGGAGAGGGGGTGACTATGGCTACACCTTC
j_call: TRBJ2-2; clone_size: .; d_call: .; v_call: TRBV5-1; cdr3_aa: CASEQQNTGELFF; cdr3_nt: TGCGCCAGCGAACAGCAGAACACCGGGGAGCTGTTTTTT
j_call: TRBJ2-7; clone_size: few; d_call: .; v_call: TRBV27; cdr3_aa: CASNVWGASSYEQYF; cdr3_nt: TGTGCCAGCAACGTATGGGGGGCGTCATCCTACGAGCAGTACTTC
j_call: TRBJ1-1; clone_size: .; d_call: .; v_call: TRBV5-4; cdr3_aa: CASSLAPRGNTEAFF; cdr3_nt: TGTGCCAGCAGCTTGGCCCCCCGGGGGAACACTGAAGCTTTCTTT
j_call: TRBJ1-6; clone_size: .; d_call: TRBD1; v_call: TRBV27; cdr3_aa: CASSLGGQGAGSPLHF; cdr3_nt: TGTGCCAGCAGTTTAGGGGGACAGGGGGCCGGTTCACCCCTCCACTTT
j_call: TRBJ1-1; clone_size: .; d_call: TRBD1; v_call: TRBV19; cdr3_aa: CASSITGQGNTEAFF; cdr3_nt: TGTGCCAGTAGTATAACGGGACAGGGGAACACTGAAGCTTTCTTT
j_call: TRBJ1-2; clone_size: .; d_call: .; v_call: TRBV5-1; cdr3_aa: CASSLTGMLNYGYTF; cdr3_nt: TGCGCCAGCAGCTTGACAGGGATGCTTAACTATGGCTACACCTTC
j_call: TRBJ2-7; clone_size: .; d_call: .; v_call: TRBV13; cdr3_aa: CASSLTGRSYEQYF; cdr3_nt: TGTGCCAGCAGCTTAACTGGTAGGAGCTACGAGCAGTACTTC
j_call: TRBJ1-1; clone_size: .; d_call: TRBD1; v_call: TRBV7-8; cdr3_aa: CASSLRGGGQGDTEAFF; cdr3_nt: TGTGCCAGCAGCTTACGGGGCGGTGGGCAGGGGGACACTGAAGCTTTCTTT
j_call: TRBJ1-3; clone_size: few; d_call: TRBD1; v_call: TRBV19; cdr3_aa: CASSPTGQGSGNTIYF; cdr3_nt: TGTGCCAGTAGTCCCACGGGACAGGGATCTGGAAACACCATATATTTT
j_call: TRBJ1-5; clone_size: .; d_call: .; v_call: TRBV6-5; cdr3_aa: CASSSPNQPQHF; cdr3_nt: TGTGCCAGCAGTTCCCCCAATCAGCCCCAGCATTTT
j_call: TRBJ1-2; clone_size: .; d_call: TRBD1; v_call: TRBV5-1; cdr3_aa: CASSLGRQEGAGYTF; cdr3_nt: TGCGCCAGCAGCTTAGGTCGACAGGAGGGGGCTGGCTACACCTTC
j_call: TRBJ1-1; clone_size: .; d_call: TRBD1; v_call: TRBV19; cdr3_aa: CASTWTGGYTEAFF; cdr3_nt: TGTGCCAGTACTTGGACAGGGGGTTACACTGAAGCTTTCTTT
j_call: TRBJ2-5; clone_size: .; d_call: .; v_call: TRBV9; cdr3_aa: CASSVDLETQYF; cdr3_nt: TGTGCCAGCAGCGTAGATCTCGAGACCCAGTACTTC
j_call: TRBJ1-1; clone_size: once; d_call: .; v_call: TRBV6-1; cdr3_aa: CASSDGFGEQAFF; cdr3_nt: TGTGCCAGCAGTGACGGTTTCGGGGAACAAGCTTTCTTT
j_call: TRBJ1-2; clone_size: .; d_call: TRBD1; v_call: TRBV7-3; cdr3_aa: CASSPGQGGTVYGYTF; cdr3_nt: TGTGCCAGCAGCCCCGGACAGGGCGGAACCGTCTATGGCTACACCTTC
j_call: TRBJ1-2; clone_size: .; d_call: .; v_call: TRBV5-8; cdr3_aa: CASSLRGNHGYTF; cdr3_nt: TGTGCCAGCAGCTTGCGGGGCAATCATGGCTACACCTTC
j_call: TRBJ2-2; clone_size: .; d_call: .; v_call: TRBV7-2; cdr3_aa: CASSLREGGSGELFF; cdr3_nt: TGTGCCAGCAGCTTAAGAGAGGGCGGTTCCGGGGAGCTGTTTTTT
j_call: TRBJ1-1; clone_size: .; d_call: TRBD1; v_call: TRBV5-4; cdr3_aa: CASSLGQMNTEAFF; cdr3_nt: TGTGCCAGCAGCCTGGGACAGATGAACACTGAAGCTTTCTTT
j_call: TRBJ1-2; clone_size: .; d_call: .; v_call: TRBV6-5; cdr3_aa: CASSRDANYGYTF; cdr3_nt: TGTGCCAGCAGCCGGGACGCAAACTATGGCTACACCTTC
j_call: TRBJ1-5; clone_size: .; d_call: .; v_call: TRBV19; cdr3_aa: CASSIIGNQPQHF; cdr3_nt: TGTGCCAGTAGTATCATAGGAAATCAGCCCCAGCATTTT
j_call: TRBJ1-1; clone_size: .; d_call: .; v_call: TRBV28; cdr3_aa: CASSLGGANTEAFF; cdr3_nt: TGTGCCAGCAGTTTGGGGGGGGCGAACACTGAAGCTTTCTTT